This TCR beta chain came from a study of blood T cells in healthy people across ages (dated by TCRdb to about 2015). With respect to the entire study: In model experiments, roughly one uniquely barcoded TCR beta cDNA molecule per two T cells was captured by template switching. To track age-related changes in TCR beta repertoire diversity, the study relied on deep sequencing normalized with unique cDNA molecular identifiers. The donors were split into four age groups: young (average approximately 16 years), middle-aged (over 35), aged (about 56) and long-lived (approximately 80). Donors of different ages were randomly distributed across sequencing lanes to avoid experimental bias. Using the same blood draw, the study looked at two additional independent replicas of 1 million unique cDNA reads for two donors, one aged 18 to 30 and the other aged 80 or older. Here is what the overall study found, with its caveats: Because the CMV infection status of the donors was unknown, age-related changes in expanded clonotypes may potentially have been confounded. As age increased, observed TCR beta diversity per million T cells dropped in a roughly linear way, and a significant reduction was already evident by age 40. Compared with the aged group, more naive CD4+ T cells, fewer expanded clones and increased TCR diversity were shown by the long-lived group, suggesting age selection. Conclusive comparison of naive and antigen-experienced compartments was prevented by the profiling of bulk unsorted PBMCs. Total diversity estimates from one million sequenced T cells were considered lower bounds and underestimates. The percentage of naive T cells measured by flow cytometry correlated strongly with observed TCR beta diversity.

Donors were 39 systemically healthy Caucasian individuals from Russia aged roughly 6 to 95 years. Around 10 milliliters of peripheral blood were collected from each donor into EDTA-treated Vacutainer tubes. Ficoll-Paque density-gradient centrifugation was used to isolate PBMCs, with at least 6 million per sample. Trizol reagent was used to extract total RNA from the PBMCs, yielding at least 5 micrograms per sample. Naive CD45RAhigh/CD27high T cell percentages were measured by flow cytometry on a PBMC aliquot from every donor. The library was built by means of 5' RACE. A second roughly 6 to 11 cycle PCR used a sample-barcoded 5' primer and a J-beta primer mix. A template-switch 5' adaptor carrying 12 random nucleotides introduced a unique molecular identifier onto each TCR beta cDNA molecule. Each sample yielded at least 2.5 million CDR3-containing paired-end reads. The Mint cDNA synthesis kit, primed by a TRBC-specific oligonucleotide, was used to synthesize first-strand cDNA from all RNA. Following uracil-DNA glycosylase treatment, all cDNA underwent a first 18-cycle PCR with the universal primers M1SS and BC2_uni_R. In the original analysis: For normalization, 1 million high-quality reads were randomly selected from each sample, with every read carrying a distinct molecular identifier. Reads with shared molecular identifiers were discarded instead of being binned into consensus sequences. MiTCR, run with a Q25 quality threshold and the strictest error-elimination algorithm, handled CDR3 identification, clonotype clustering and error correction. A nonparametric unseen species model using Euler transformation provided a lower-bound estimate of total TCR beta diversity. TCRdb passed the public sequencing reads through fastp at Q25 and MiXCR, retaining productive beta sequences. Every CDR3 protein is listed once, alongside the most common genes and DNA of its rows. These V and J calls are TCRdb output, not the study's own analysis. In this sample the table shows roughly 1.9 million distinct CDR3 sequences, about 39% of which occur a single time. The ten largest clones take up around 23% of the sample.

Unmatched junction bases come to 4, with V trimmed by 3 bases and J by 3 bases. The germline V gene (reference sequence) yields DFQATT for CDR1 and SNEGSKA for CDR2. The CDR3 contains 13 residues, cysteine and phenylalanine counted. The retained sequence is limited to the CDR3, 39 bases, with the frame set at the first base. This clonotype was picked up many times. The clone's antigen remains unknown. It has no much larger one-base neighbor in the sample; base qualities were not kept. The chain is assembled from TRBV20-1 and TRBJ2-7; the junction holds 8 bases that match TRBD1. The clonotype was recovered from a human donor in good health. The sequenced sample was blood. In nucleotide form, the sequence is TGCAGTGCTAGTGGACAGGGTGGCTACGAGCAGTACTTC. Translated, it reads CSASGQGGYEQYF.